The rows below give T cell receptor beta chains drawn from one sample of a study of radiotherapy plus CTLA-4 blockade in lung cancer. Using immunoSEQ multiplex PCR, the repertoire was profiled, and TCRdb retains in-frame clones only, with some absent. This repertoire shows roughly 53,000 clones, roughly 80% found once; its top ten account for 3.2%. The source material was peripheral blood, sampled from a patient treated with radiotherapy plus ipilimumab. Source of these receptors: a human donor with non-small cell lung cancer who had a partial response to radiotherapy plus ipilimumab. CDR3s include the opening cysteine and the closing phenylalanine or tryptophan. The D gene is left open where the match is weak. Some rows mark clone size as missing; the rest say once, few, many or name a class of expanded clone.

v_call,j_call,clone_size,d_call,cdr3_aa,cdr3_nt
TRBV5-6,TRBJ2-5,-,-,CASSLEGVETQYF,TGTGCCAGCAGCTTGGAGGGGGTAGAGACCCAGTACTTC
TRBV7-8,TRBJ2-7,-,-,CASSADTAYEQYF,TGTGCCAGCAGCGCGGACACAGCCTACGAGCAGTACTTC
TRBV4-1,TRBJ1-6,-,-,CASSQEMRGSPLHF,TGCGCCAGCAGCCAAGAGATGCGGGGATCACCCCTCCACTTT
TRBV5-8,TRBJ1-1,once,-,CASRRRTNTEAFF,TGTGCCAGTAGACGGAGGACGAACACTGAAGCTTTCTTT
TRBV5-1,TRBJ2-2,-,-,CASSLVQWTGELFF,TGCGCCAGCAGCTTGGTTCAGTGGACCGGGGAGCTGTTTTTT
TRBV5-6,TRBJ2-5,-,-,CASSEGGNYQETQYF,TGTGCCAGCAGCGAGGGGGGGAATTACCAAGAGACCCAGTACTTC
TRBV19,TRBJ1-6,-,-,CASSPRSQGNSPLHF,TGTGCCAGTAGTCCAAGATCCCAGGGGAATTCACCCCTCCACTTT
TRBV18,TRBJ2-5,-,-,CASSPPSRIETQYF,TGTGCCAGCTCACCACCGTCCAGGATAGAGACCCAGTACTTC
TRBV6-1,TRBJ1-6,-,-,CASSEWGLANSPLHF,TGTGCCAGCAGTGAATGGGGACTGGCTAATTCACCCCTCCACTTT
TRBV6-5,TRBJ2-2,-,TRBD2,CASSYSRRGGELFF,TGTGCCAGCAGTTACTCTCGGCGGGGGGGGGAGCTGTTTTTT
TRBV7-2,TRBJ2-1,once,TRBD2,CASSLERGGMNEQFF,TGTGCCAGCAGCTTAGAGCGGGGGGGCATGAATGAGCAGTTCTTC
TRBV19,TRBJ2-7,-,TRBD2,CASSISRGVSYEQYF,TGTGCCAGTAGTATATCCCGGGGGGTGTCCTACGAGCAGTACTTC
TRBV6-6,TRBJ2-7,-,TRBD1,CASSRGLGNEQYF,TGTGCCAGCAGTAGGGGGCTTGGAAACGAGCAGTACTTC
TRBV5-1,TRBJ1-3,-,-,CASSLVPREISGNTIYF,TGCGCCAGCAGCTTGGTACCCCGGGAGATCTCTGGAAACACCATATATTTT
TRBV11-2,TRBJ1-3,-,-,CASSPDSLSGNTIYF,TGTGCCAGCAGCCCAGACAGTCTCTCTGGAAACACCATATATTTT
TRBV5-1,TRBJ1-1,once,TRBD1,CASSGGDRAEAFF,TGCGCCAGCAGCGGGGGGGACAGGGCTGAAGCTTTCTTT
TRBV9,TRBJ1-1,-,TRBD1,CASSVEVKPDRATEAFF,TGTGCCAGCAGCGTAGAGGTAAAGCCGGACAGGGCCACTGAAGCTTTCTTT
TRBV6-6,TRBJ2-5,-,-,CASKTSQETQYF,TGTGCCAGCAAGACAAGCCAAGAGACCCAGTACTTC